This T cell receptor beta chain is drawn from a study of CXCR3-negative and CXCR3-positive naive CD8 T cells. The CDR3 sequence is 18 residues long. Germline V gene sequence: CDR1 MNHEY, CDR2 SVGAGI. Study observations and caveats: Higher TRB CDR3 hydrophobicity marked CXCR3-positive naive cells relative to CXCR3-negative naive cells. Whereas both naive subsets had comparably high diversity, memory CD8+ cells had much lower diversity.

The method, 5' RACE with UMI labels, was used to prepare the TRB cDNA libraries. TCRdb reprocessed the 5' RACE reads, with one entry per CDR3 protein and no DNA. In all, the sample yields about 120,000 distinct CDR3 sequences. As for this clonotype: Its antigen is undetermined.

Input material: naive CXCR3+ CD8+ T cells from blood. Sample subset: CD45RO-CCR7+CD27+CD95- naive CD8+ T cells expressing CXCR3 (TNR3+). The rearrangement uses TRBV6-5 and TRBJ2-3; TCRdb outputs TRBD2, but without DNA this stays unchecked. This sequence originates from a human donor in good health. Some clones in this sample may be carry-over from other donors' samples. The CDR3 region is CASSYSASGRPSTDTQYF.